A selection of T cell receptor gamma chains follows, all from one sample in a study of Vδ1+ human thymocytes. TCRdb re-called the multiplex PCR reads through CATT. Among 6,000 to 7,000 gamma-chain clones listed, about 43% were seen once. What was sequenced was Vdelta1+ gamma-delta thymocytes from the thymus. The receptors derive from a boy under three years old who had congenital heart surgery. Both conserved end residues are part of each CDR3. Each record gives: J gene, CDR3 length, V gene, clone size, CDR3 DNA, CDR3 protein. Not every row has a clone size; where given, it reads once, few, many or a size class.

j_gene: TRGJ1/TRGJ2
len: 14
v_gene: TRGV5
abundance: .
CDR3nt: TGTGCCACCTGGGACAGGCCTGTGTCGGTTGAGAAACTCTTT
CDR3aa: CATWDRPVSVEKLF

j_gene: TRGJ1/TRGJ2
len: 12
v_gene: TRGV4
abundance: few
CDR3nt: TGTGCCACCGGGACAGATTATTATAAGAAACTCTTT
CDR3aa: CATGTDYYKKLF

j_gene: TRGJP1
len: 16
v_gene: TRGV2
abundance: few
CDR3nt: TGTGCCACCTGGGACGGGCTAGGTACCACTGGTTGGTTCAAGATATTT
CDR3aa: CATWDGLGTTGWFKIF

j_gene: TRGJ1/TRGJ2
len: 13
v_gene: TRGV9
abundance: .
CDR3nt: TGTGCCTTGTGGGAGGGAATGTATTATAAGAAACTCTTT
CDR3aa: CALWEGMYYKKLF

j_gene: TRGJ1/TRGJ2
len: 13
v_gene: TRGV9
abundance: medium-sized
CDR3nt: TGTGCCTTGTGGGAGGGGGATTATTATAAGAAACTCTTT
CDR3aa: CALWEGDYYKKLF

j_gene: TRGJ1/TRGJ2
len: 14
v_gene: TRGV5
abundance: few
CDR3nt: TGTGCCACCTGGGACAGGCGGGAATATTATAAGAAACTCTTT
CDR3aa: CATWDRREYYKKLF

j_gene: TRGJ1/TRGJ2
len: 15
v_gene: TRGV5
abundance: few
CDR3nt: TGTGCCACCTGGGACAGGCCGGGGGATTATTATAAGAAACTCTTT
CDR3aa: CATWDRPGDYYKKLF

j_gene: TRGJ1/TRGJ2
len: 14
v_gene: TRGV4
abundance: few
CDR3nt: TGTGCCACCTGGGATGGGCCGGGGGATTATAAGAAACTCTTT
CDR3aa: CATWDGPGDYKKLF

j_gene: TRGJ1/TRGJ2
len: 13
v_gene: TRGV4
abundance: .
CDR3nt: TGTGCCACCTGGGATCCTCGATATTATAAGAAACTCTTT
CDR3aa: CATWDPRYYKKLF

j_gene: TRGJ1/TRGJ2
len: 16
v_gene: TRGV8
abundance: few
CDR3nt: TGTGCCACCTGGGATAAGGGCCCGACGAATTATTATAAGAAAATATTT
CDR3aa: CATWDKGPTNYYKKIF

j_gene: TRGJ1/TRGJ2
len: 13
v_gene: TRGV9
abundance: few
CDR3nt: TGTGCCTTGTGGGAGGTGTTAAGGTATAAGAAACTCTTT
CDR3aa: CALWEVLRYKKLF

j_gene: TRGJ1/TRGJ2
len: 12
v_gene: TRGV5
abundance: .
CDR3nt: TGTGCCACCTGGGACAGGCTGATGACGAAACTCTTT
CDR3aa: CATWDRLMTKLF

j_gene: TRGJ1/TRGJ2
len: 11
v_gene: TRGV8
abundance: few
CDR3nt: TGTGCCGCCTACGATTATTATAAGAAACTCTTT
CDR3aa: CAAYDYYKKLF

j_gene: TRGJ1/TRGJ2
len: 13
v_gene: TRGV9
abundance: few
CDR3nt: TGTGCCTTGTGGGAGGCAGAACCCCCTAAGAAACTCTTT
CDR3aa: CALWEAEPPKKLF

j_gene: TRGJ1/TRGJ2
len: 14
v_gene: TRGV9
abundance: .
CDR3nt: TGTGCCTTGTGGGAGGTGCTGAATTATTATAAGAAACTCTTT
CDR3aa: CALWEVLNYYKKLF

j_gene: TRGJ1/TRGJ2
len: 13
v_gene: TRGV9
abundance: medium-sized
CDR3nt: TGTGCCTTGTGGGAGGTGGTCTTCGGTAAGAAACTCTTT
CDR3aa: CALWEVVFGKKLF

j_gene: TRGJ1/TRGJ2
len: 16
v_gene: TRGV5
abundance: few
CDR3nt: TGTGCCACCTGGGACTCCCACCCTCTGAATTATTATAAGAAACTCTTT
CDR3aa: CATWDSHPLNYYKKLF

j_gene: TRGJ1/TRGJ2
len: 15
v_gene: TRGV9
abundance: few
CDR3nt: TGTGCCTTGTGGGAGGCCACGGTAACTGAAAATAAGAAACTCTTT
CDR3aa: CALWEATVTENKKLF

j_gene: TRGJ1/TRGJ2
len: 12
v_gene: TRGV8
abundance: few
CDR3nt: TGTGCCACCTGGGACCGTTATTATAAGAAACTCTTT
CDR3aa: CATWDRYYKKLF

j_gene: TRGJ1/TRGJ2
len: 13
v_gene: TRGV5
abundance: few
CDR3nt: TGTGCCACCTGGGACAGGCCTTGTTATAAGAAACTATTT
CDR3aa: CATWDRPCYKKLF

j_gene: TRGJ1/TRGJ2
len: 13
v_gene: TRGV9
abundance: .
CDR3nt: TGTGCCTTGTGGGAGCCCGATTATTATAAGAAACTCTTT
CDR3aa: CALWEPDYYKKLF

j_gene: TRGJ1/TRGJ2
len: 11
v_gene: TRGV3
abundance: .
CDR3nt: TGTGCCACCTGGGACACCCTAAAGAAACTCTTT
CDR3aa: CATWDTLKKLF

j_gene: TRGJ1/TRGJ2
len: 12
v_gene: TRGV3
abundance: few
CDR3nt: TGTGCCACCTGGGACAGGCTATATAAGAAACTCTTT
CDR3aa: CATWDRLYKKLF

j_gene: TRGJ1/TRGJ2
len: 12
v_gene: TRGV9
abundance: few
CDR3nt: TGTGCCTTGTGGGAGTCCCGGCATAAGAAACTCTTT
CDR3aa: CALWESRHKKLF

j_gene: TRGJ1/TRGJ2
len: 13
v_gene: TRGV3
abundance: few
CDR3nt: TGTGCCACCTGGGGGAAGGATTATTATAAGAAACTCTTT
CDR3aa: CATWGKDYYKKLF

j_gene: TRGJ1/TRGJ2
len: 12
v_gene: TRGV5
abundance: .
CDR3nt: TGTGCCACCTGGGACTCCTATTATAAGAAACTCTTT
CDR3aa: CATWDSYYKKLF

j_gene: TRGJ1/TRGJ2
len: 12
v_gene: TRGV4
abundance: few
CDR3nt: TGTGCCACCTGGGATGGGCGCTATAAGAAACTCTTT
CDR3aa: CATWDGRYKKLF

j_gene: TRGJ1/TRGJ2
len: 14
v_gene: TRGV5
abundance: .
CDR3nt: TGTGCCACCTGGGACATGCTTTTTGGGTATAAGAAACTCTTT
CDR3aa: CATWDMLFGYKKLF

j_gene: TRGJ1/TRGJ2
len: 14
v_gene: TRGV4
abundance: few
CDR3nt: TGTGCCACCTGGGAGGGGCGGAATTATTATAAGAAACTCTTT
CDR3aa: CATWEGRNYYKKLF

j_gene: TRGJ1/TRGJ2
len: 13
v_gene: TRGV1
abundance: .
CDR3nt: TGTGCCACCTGGGACAGGGCCAGTATCAAGAAACTCTTT
CDR3aa: CATWDRASIKKLF

j_gene: TRGJ1/TRGJ2
len: 12
v_gene: TRGV9
abundance: .
CDR3nt: TGTGCCTTGTGGGAGGTGCTCTATAAGAAACTCTTT
CDR3aa: CALWEVLYKKLF

j_gene: TRGJ1/TRGJ2
len: 11
v_gene: TRGV4
abundance: .
CDR3nt: TGTGCCACCTGGGATCCTTATAAGAAACTCTTT
CDR3aa: CATWDPYKKLF

j_gene: TRGJ1/TRGJ2
len: 13
v_gene: TRGV5
abundance: few
CDR3nt: TGTGCCACCTGGGCCCCTCTGGATTATAAGAAACTCTTT
CDR3aa: CATWAPLDYKKLF

j_gene: TRGJ1/TRGJ2
len: 15
v_gene: TRGV5
abundance: .
CDR3nt: TGTGCCACCTGGGACAGGCGGAGGGTTTATTATAAGAAACTCTTT
CDR3aa: CATWDRRRVYYKKLF

j_gene: TRGJ1/TRGJ2
len: 13
v_gene: TRGV2
abundance: .
CDR3nt: TGTGCCACCTGGGACGGGCGGAATTATAAGAAACTCTTT
CDR3aa: CATWDGRNYKKLF

j_gene: TRGJ1/TRGJ2
len: 13
v_gene: TRGV9
abundance: few
CDR3nt: TGTGCCTTGTGGGAGGCTCATTATTATAAGAAACTCTTT
CDR3aa: CALWEAHYYKKLF